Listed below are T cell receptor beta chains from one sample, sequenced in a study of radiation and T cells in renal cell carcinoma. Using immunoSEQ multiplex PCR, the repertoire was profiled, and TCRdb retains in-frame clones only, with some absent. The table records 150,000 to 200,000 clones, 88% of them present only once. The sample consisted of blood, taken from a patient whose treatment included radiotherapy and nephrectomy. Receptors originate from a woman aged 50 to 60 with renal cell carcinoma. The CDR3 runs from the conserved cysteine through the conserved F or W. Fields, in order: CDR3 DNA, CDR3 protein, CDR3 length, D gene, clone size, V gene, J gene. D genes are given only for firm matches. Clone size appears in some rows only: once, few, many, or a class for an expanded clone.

TGTGCCAGCAGCCAAGCTAGCGGGCAAGAGACCCAGTACTTC	CASSQASGQETQYF	14	TRBD2	.	TRBV4-2	TRBJ2-5
TGCGCCAGCAGCCAAGATAACAGGGTCTATGGCTACACCTTC	CASSQDNRVYGYTF	14	.	.	TRBV4-1	TRBJ1-2
TGTGCCAGCAGCCCTTGGGACAGCCAAGAGACCCAGTACTTC	CASSPWDSQETQYF	14	TRBD1	.	TRBV14	TRBJ2-5
TGTGCCAGCAGTATATGGAACAGCGAGTACAATGAGCAGTTCTTC	CASSIWNSEYNEQFF	15	.	.	TRBV6-1	TRBJ2-1
TGTGCCAGCAGTCGCGAAAGCGGGGGCTCCTACGAGCAGTACTTC	CASSRESGGSYEQYF	15	TRBD2	once	TRBV6-5	TRBJ2-7
TGTGCCAGCCGGAAGACAGGGTTGAACACCGGGGAGCTGTTTTTT	CASRKTGLNTGELFF	15	TRBD1	.	TRBV6-1	TRBJ2-2
TGTGCCAGCAGCTTAGCGCTGCAGGGAGGCAATCAGCCCCAGCATTTT	CASSLALQGGNQPQHF	16	.	.	TRBV7-8	TRBJ1-5
TGTGCCAGCAGCTCCCCTAGCGGGGGGGCAGATGAGCAGTTCTTC	CASSSPSGGADEQFF	15	TRBD2	.	TRBV7-2	TRBJ2-1
TGTGCCAGCAGCAAAGGGGTACAGCCTAGCACAGATACGCAGTATTTT	CASSKGVQPSTDTQYF	16	.	.	TRBV11-3	TRBJ2-3
TGTGCCAGCAGCCAACCTGTGGGGGGAGAGACCCAGTACTTC	CASSQPVGGETQYF	14	.	.	TRBV4-2	TRBJ2-5
TGCAGTGTTCCCGGGGCTCAGCAGTTCTTC	CSVPGAQQFF	10	.	.	TRBV20-1	TRBJ2-1
TGTGCCAGCAGCCCGGGACTAGCGGGGGGATATGAGCAGTTCTTC	CASSPGLAGGYEQFF	15	TRBD2	.	TRBV2	TRBJ2-1
TGTGCCAGCAGCCAAGAACTAGCGGGGGGCGAGCAGTACTTC	CASSQELAGGEQYF	14	TRBD2	.	TRBV4-2	TRBJ2-7
TGTGCCAGCAGTGGACAGGGGAGGGGTAGCTCCTACGAGCAGTACTTC	CASSGQGRGSSYEQYF	16	.	.	TRBV6-1	TRBJ2-7
TGTGCCAGCAGTTCGTACAGCGACTACGAGCAGTACTTC	CASSSYSDYEQYF	13	.	.	TRBV6-5	TRBJ2-7
TGTGCCAGCAGGAGGGGCGGCTACGAGCAGTACTTC	CASRRGGYEQYF	12	.	few	TRBV7-9	TRBJ2-7
TGTGCCAGCTCACCACTAGGACAGCTTGTGAACACTGAAGCTTTCTTT	CASSPLGQLVNTEAFF	16	.	few	TRBV18	TRBJ1-1
TGTGCCAGCAGCTACCAGATTACAGGGGGTCAAGAGACCCAGTACTTC	CASSYQITGGQETQYF	16	TRBD1	.	TRBV4-2	TRBJ2-5
TGTGCCAGCAGTGGACAGGGGACTGAAGCTTTCTTT	CASSGQGTEAFF	12	TRBD1	.	TRBV2	TRBJ1-1
TGTGCCAGCAGCTTGGCCTTGGGGGGGTACCAGCCCCAGCATTTT	CASSLALGGYQPQHF	15	.	.	TRBV5-6	TRBJ1-5
TGCGCCAGCAGCTTGTGGCTGAATTACAATGAGCAGTTCTTC	CASSLWLNYNEQFF	14	.	.	TRBV5-1	TRBJ2-1
TGTGCCAGTAGTGCGAGTTTGGGACAGGGCAAGACTGGCGAGCAGTACTTC	CASSASLGQGKTGEQYF	17	TRBD1	.	TRBV19	TRBJ2-7
TGTGCCAGCAGCTTTGGTGGGGGGGCAGGGTCAGATACGCAGTATTTT	CASSFGGGAGSDTQYF	16	.	.	TRBV7-9	TRBJ2-3
TGTGCCACCAGCAGAGATACGGGGGCCGGAAACACCATATATTTT	CATSRDTGAGNTIYF	15	.	.	TRBV15	TRBJ1-3
TGTGCCAGCAGCTACGGGACAGGCTCTGGAAACACCATATATTTT	CASSYGTGSGNTIYF	15	TRBD1	.	TRBV5-6	TRBJ1-3
TGTGCCAGCAGCGGACTAGCGGTTCGTAGCACAGATACGCAGTATTTT	CASSGLAVRSTDTQYF	16	TRBD2	.	TRBV5-6	TRBJ2-3
TGCGCCAGCAGCCCCCCTGGGGGAGGTGGAAACACCATATATTTT	CASSPPGGGGNTIYF	15	.	once	TRBV4-1	TRBJ1-3
TGTGCCAGTTCTCTAGACAGTTACACTGAAGCTTTCTTT	CASSLDSYTEAFF	13	.	few	TRBV25-1	TRBJ1-1
TGTGCCAGCAGCGGAGGACAGGGGGCGCGTAATCAGCCCCAGCATTTT	CASSGGQGARNQPQHF	16	TRBD1	.	TRBV7-2	TRBJ1-5
TGTGCCAGCAGCCGACACCCCGAGCAGTACTTC	CASSRHPEQYF	11	.	.	TRBV6-6	TRBJ2-7
TGTGCCAGCAGTGAGCGGGGGGGTCGATATGAGCAGTTCTTC	CASSERGGRYEQFF	14	TRBD2	.	TRBV2	TRBJ2-1
TGCGCCAGCAGCCAAGCGGGGTTCTATGGCTACACCTTC	CASSQAGFYGYTF	13	.	.	TRBV4-1	TRBJ1-2
TGTGCCAGTAGCGTAATCCCGGGACAGGGGATAGCTAATGAAAAACTGTTTTTT	CASSVIPGQGIANEKLFF	18	TRBD1	.	TRBV19	TRBJ1-4
TGTGCCAGCAGCCCCTTTGAGGGCTATGGCTACACCTTC	CASSPFEGYGYTF	13	.	.	TRBV9	TRBJ1-2
TGTGCCAGAACGACAGGCCGTGTGGTGGATACGCAGTATTTT	CARTTGRVVDTQYF	14	.	.	TRBV21-1	TRBJ2-3
TGTGCCAGCTCCCACGGGGAACTTGGAAACACCATATATTTT	CASSHGELGNTIYF	14	.	.	TRBV18	TRBJ1-3
TGTGCCAGCAGCTTAAACGGGGACACTGAAGCTTTCTTT	CASSLNGDTEAFF	13	.	.	TRBV7-9	TRBJ1-1
TGTGCCAGCCGACAGGGTTGGCCCATGAACACTGAAGCTTTCTTT	CASRQGWPMNTEAFF	15	TRBD1	.	TRBV4-2	TRBJ1-1
TGCGCCAGCAGAGTCGAGGGGCCGGGCTATGGCTACACCTTC	CASRVEGPGYGYTF	14	.	.	TRBV5-1	TRBJ1-2
TGCGCCAGCAGCTTAGACACCTATAATTACTACGAGCAGTACTTC	CASSLDTYNYYEQYF	15	.	once	TRBV5-1	TRBJ2-7
TGTGCCAGTAGTTTAGAGCGCACAGATACGCAGTATTTT	CASSLERTDTQYF	13	.	.	TRBV19	TRBJ2-3
TGTGCCAGCAGCTTCATGCCCGGGACAGCGAACACTGAAGCTTTCTTT	CASSFMPGTANTEAFF	16	TRBD1	.	TRBV5-8	TRBJ1-1